The entry that follows covers one T cell receptor beta chain sequence. This sample is drawn from a study of T-cell memory formation after mild COVID-19. Overall study: TCR clusters were mostly confined to one donor each.

The germline gives CDR1 LNHDA, CDR2 SQIVND (reference sequence). This CDR3 comprises 14 residues. V gave up 5 bases and J gave up 1 base, with 11 bases separating them. The 5'RACE method, run with constant-segment primers, produced TCR alpha and TCR beta cDNA libraries (carrying sample barcodes and UMIs). TCRdb independently ran MiXCR on the 5' RACE reads; one entry per CDR3 protein. Found here are 470,000 or so distinct CDR3 sequences, about 23% of them singletons; the top ten hold approximately 12%. The gene calls are TRBV19 and TRBJ1-1, with D possibly matching TRBD1 (5 bases). The specimen sequenced was PBMCs or a T cell subset sorted from them (not recorded which). The TCR comes from an adult woman who had mild COVID-19 (a few samples of this study predate the infection). Cell type and time point are not known. The CDR3 region is CASSSYGGNTEAFF. In DNA form, the CDR3 reads TGTGCCAGTAGTTCCTATGGGGGGAACACTGAAGCTTTCTTT.